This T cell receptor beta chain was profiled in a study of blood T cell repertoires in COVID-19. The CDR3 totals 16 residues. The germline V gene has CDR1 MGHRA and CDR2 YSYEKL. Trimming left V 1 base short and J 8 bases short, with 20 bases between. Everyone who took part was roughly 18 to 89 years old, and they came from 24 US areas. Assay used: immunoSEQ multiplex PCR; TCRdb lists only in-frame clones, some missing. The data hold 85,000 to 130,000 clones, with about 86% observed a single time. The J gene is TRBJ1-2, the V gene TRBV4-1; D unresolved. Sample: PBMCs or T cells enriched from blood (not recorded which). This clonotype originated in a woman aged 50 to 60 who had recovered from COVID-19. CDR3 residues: CASSQVEGLGSGGYTF. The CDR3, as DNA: TGCGCCAGCAGCCAAGTTGAGGGCCTGGGGAGTGGAGGCTACACCTTC.